The 25 T cell receptor beta chains reported below all come from one sample, sequenced in a study of shared clonotypes between healthy human individuals. TCRdb's table, derived via immunoSEQ multiplex PCR, lists solely in-frame clones and lacks some. Of about 820,000 clones listed, 80% to 95% are singletons. The naive CD8 subset, CD45RO-negative cells positively selected for CCR7, excluded terminally differentiated effector memory CD45RA+ cells. The source material was naive CD8+ T cells sorted from blood. The receptor set was obtained from a young man in good health.

The chain has TRBV6-6 and TRBJ2-7; TRBD2 matches at 8 bases. Germline V lookup: CDR1 MNHNY, CDR2 SVGAGI (reference sequence). Trimming cost V 0 bases and J 7 bases; bases outside gene matches: 11. This CDR3 comprises 16 residues. The CDR3 DNA is TGTGCCAGCAGTTACTCGTTAAGCGGGAGAGAGGTTGAGCAGTACTTC. Protein product: CASSYSLSGREVEQYF.

This clone was detected a few times. DNA of the CDR3: TGTGCCATATCGGGTGAGGGCTATCAGCCCCAGCATTTT. It translates to CAISGEGYQPQHF. The genes are TRBV6-1 and TRBJ1-5; D is uncertain. V lost 10 bases, J lost 5 bases, and 15 bases lay in between. Germline V lookup: CDR1 MNHNS, CDR2 SASEGT. There are 13 residues in the CDR3.

The genes are TRBV28 and TRBJ1-1; D uncertain. The CDR3 runs 13 residues. V dropped 3 bases and J dropped 1 base, with 6 bases sitting between them. CDR1 is MDHEN and CDR2 is SYDVKM in the germline V gene. CDR3 protein: CASSLPANTEAFF. The DNA for the CDR3 is TGTGCCAGCAGTTTGCCGGCGAACACTGAAGCTTTCTTT.

This clone has a single count. This chain uses TRBV19 with TRBJ2-7, with D possibly being TRBD1 (6 bases). Trimming cost V 4 bases and J 2 bases, with 15 bases left between them. The germline gives CDR1 LNHDA, CDR2 SQIVND (reference sequence). This CDR3 has 15 amino acids. DNA for the CDR3: TGTGCCAGTAGTACAACGGGACACCGGACCTACGAGCAGTACTTC. It encodes CASSTTGHRTYEQYF.

The rearrangement links TRBV28 to TRBJ2-2; 9 nucleotides match TRBD1. CDR3 length equals 15 residues. Germline CDR1 is MDHEN and CDR2 is SYDVKM. After removal of 6 bases from V and 6 bases from J, the junction contained 8 bases not matched to a gene. CDR3 nucleotides: TGTGCCAGCAGGTCCGGGACAGGGAGGTCCGGGGAGCTGTTTTTT. This translates into CASRSGTGRSGELFF.

The CDR3 protein is CASRSTEAGEGDEQFF. The CDR3 DNA is TGTGCCAGCAGAAGTACCGAAGCGGGAGAGGGCGATGAGCAGTTCTTC. The J gene is TRBJ2-1, the V gene TRBV27, with 8 nucleotides matching TRBD2. After removal of 6 bases from V and 8 bases from J, the junction contained 15 bases not matched to a gene. CDR3 length equals 16 residues. The germline gives CDR1 MNHEY, CDR2 SMNVEV (reference sequence).

The V gene is TRBV27, the J gene TRBJ2-7; 7 bases line up with TRBD2. Looked up from germline, CDR1 is MNHEY and CDR2 is SMNVEV (reference sequence). The CDR3 contains 15 residues. The J segment lost 6 bases and the V segment lost 2 bases, leaving 10 bases of the junction unmatched. The CDR3 bases are TGTGCCAGCAGTTTAGAGCCAGCGGGACTCCGCGAGCAGTACTTC. This sequence encodes CASSLEPAGLREQYF.

The chain carries TRBV7-9 and TRBJ1-5; 9 bases are shared with TRBD1. Germline V lookup: CDR1 SEHNR, CDR2 FQNEAQ (reference sequence). This CDR3 region has 15 residues. The J segment lost 1 base and the V segment lost 5 bases, leaving 3 bases of the junction unmatched. DNA of the CDR3: TGTGCCAGCAGCAGGACAGGGGACAGCAATCAGCCCCAGCATTTT. This codes for CASSRTGDSNQPQHF.

The chain employs TRBV7-9 and TRBJ2-2; 7 bases agree with TRBD2. CDR3 length equals 13 residues. Per germline, CDR1 SEHNR and CDR2 FQNEAQ (reference sequence). V lost 5 bases to trimming and J lost 6 bases; unmatched junction nucleotides: 3. CDR3 in amino acids: CASSPRGAGELFF. CDR3 DNA: TGTGCCAGCAGCCCCCGGGGGGCCGGGGAGCTGTTTTTT.

The chain links TRBV7-9 to TRBJ2-7, with D maybe TRBD1 (6 bases). Trimming took off 5 bases at V and 6 bases at J, with 11 bases between the two ends. This CDR3 comprises 12 residues. CDR1 and CDR2 from the germline V gene are SEHNR and FQNEAQ (reference sequence). CDR3 loop: CASSSQGSEQYF. The CDR3, as DNA: TGTGCCAGCAGCAGCCAGGGGTCCGAGCAGTACTTC.

In this sample, this clone turned up once. In the same sample, other DNA sequences code for this CDR3. The chain recombines TRBV19 with TRBJ2-1; D is unresolved. Trimming stripped 3 bases from V and 7 bases from J, with 7 bases between. The CDR3 contains 12 residues. Germline V gene lookup returns CDR1 LNHDA and CDR2 SQIVND (reference sequence). Written as DNA, the CDR3 is TGTGCCAGTAGTATTTGGGGAAATGAGCAGTTCTTC. It codes for CASSIWGNEQFF.

The chain couples TRBV19 to TRBJ1-5, with D perhaps TRBD1 (5 bases). Germline CDR1 reads LNHDA; CDR2 reads SQIVND (reference sequence). There are 15 residues in the CDR3. V lost 7 bases to trimming and J lost 4 bases, with 17 bases between them. CDR3 residues: CASTPKAGYNQPQHF. In DNA, the CDR3 is TGTGCCAGTACCCCGAAGGCAGGGTATAATCAGCCCCAGCATTTT. Filled out from reference TRBV19 and TRBJ1-5, the complete variable domain reads DGGITQSPKYLFRKEGQNVTLSCEQNLNHDAMYWYRQDPGQGLRLIYYSQIVNDFQKGDIAEGYSVSREKKESFPLTVTSAQKNPTAFYLCASTPKAGYNQPQHFGDGTRLSIL.

This rearrangement joins TRBV11-3 to TRBJ2-1, with 7 nucleotides matching TRBD2. Per germline, CDR1 SGHNT and CDR2 YENEEA. CDR3 length equals 16 residues. After removal of 2 bases from V and 2 bases from J, the junction contained 6 bases not matched to a gene. The CDR3 spells CASSLTSVSPYNEQFF. The CDR3 DNA is TGTGCCAGCAGCTTAACTAGCGTTTCGCCCTACAATGAGCAGTTCTTC.

The V call is TRBV14, the J call TRBJ1-1; perhaps TRBD1 as D (5 bases). V lost 3 bases and J 2 bases, leaving 7 bases between the germline ends. CDR1 SGHDN and CDR2 FVKESK come from the germline V gene. The length of the CDR3 is 13 residues. CDR3 coding DNA: TGTGCCAGCAGCCAGACAGTTAACACTGAAGCTTTCTTT. It yields the protein CASSQTVNTEAFF.

The chain combines TRBV6-5 with TRBJ1-1; D unclear. Trimming took off 5 bases at V and 2 bases at J, with 9 bases between the two ends. The germline CDR1 and CDR2 sequences are MNHEY and SVGAGI. The length of the CDR3 is 13 residues. Written as DNA, the CDR3 is TGTGCCAGCAGTGTCGCAATTAACACTGAAGCTTTCTTT. Its translation: CASSVAINTEAFF.

The CDR3 loop is CASSLGPPTGTSGNTIYF. For the CDR3, the DNA is TGTGCCAGCAGCTTAGGCCCCCCGACAGGGACCTCTGGAAACACCATATATTTT. The rearrangement links TRBV7-9 to TRBJ1-3; 7 bases map to TRBD1. V lost 1 base, J lost 0 bases, and 9 bases stayed unmatched. Germline CDR1 and CDR2: SEHNR and FQNEAQ (reference sequence). CDR3 size: 18 residues. The full variable domain, completed using reference TRBV7-9 and TRBJ1-3, is DTGVSQNPRHKITKRGQNVTFRCDPISEHNRLYWYRQTLGQGPEFLTYFQNEAQLEKSRLLSDRFSAERPKGSFSTLEIQRTEQGDSAMYLCASSLGPPTGTSGNTIYFGEGSWLTVV.

The chain is built from TRBV5-6 and TRBJ2-1; D is perhaps TRBD2 (5 bases). The CDR3 spans 13 residues. Germline V lookup: CDR1 SGHDT, CDR2 YYEEEE. Between the trimmed V and J ends, which lost 1 base and 9 bases, there was a span of 11 bases. Here the CDR3 reads CASSLSGWGEQFF. The CDR3 DNA follows: TGTGCCAGCAGCTTGTCGGGATGGGGTGAGCAGTTCTTC.

V and J are TRBV7-2 and TRBJ2-1; no firm D call. Trimming took 1 base from V and 12 from J, leaving 13 bases between them. The CDR3 consists of 13 residues. Germline-derived CDR1 and CDR2 are SGHTA and FQGNSA. The CDR3 region has the DNA TGTGCCAGCAGCTTAGTTTTGGGCTGGCCGCAGTTCTTC. This sequence encodes CASSLVLGWPQFF. Complete variable domain (other parts from reference TRBV7-2 and TRBJ2-1): GAGVSQSPSNKVTEKGKDVELRCDPISGHTALYWYRQSLGQGLEFLIYFQGNSAPDKSGLPSDRFSAERTGGSVSTLTIQRTQQEDSAVYLCASSLVLGWPQFFGPGTRLTVL.

The rearrangement links TRBV2 to TRBJ2-7, with a possible D match to TRBD1 (6 bases). Looked up from germline, CDR1 is SNHLY and CDR2 is FYNNEI. The CDR3 spans 14 residues. V dropped 7 bases and J dropped 0 bases, with 13 bases sitting between them. Here the CDR3 DNA reads TGTGCCAGCAAGGTCACAGGGTACTCCTACGAGCAGTACTTC. Translation gives CASKVTGYSYEQYF. The variable domain in full, completed from reference TRBV2 and TRBJ2-7, reads EPEVTQTPSHQVTQMGQEVILRCVPISNHLYFYWYRQILGQKVEFLVSFYNNEISEKSEIFDDQFSVERPDGSNFTLKIRSTKLEDSAMYFCASKVTGYSYEQYFGPGTRLTVT.

This clone occurred once. This chain connects TRBV13 to TRBJ2-5; 8 bases fit TRBD2. With 5 bases clipped from V and 5 bases from J, the junction kept 7 bases outside the gene matches. Germline-derived CDR1 and CDR2 are PRHDT and FYEKMQ (reference sequence). The CDR3 is 14 residues long. CDR3 DNA sequence: TGTGCCAGCAGCCCCGGACTAGCAAGGGAGACCCAGTACTTC. The encoded protein is CASSPGLARETQYF.

The J gene is TRBJ1-1, the V gene TRBV27; tentative D call: TRBD1 (6 bases). The germline V gene encodes CDR1 MNHEY and CDR2 SMNVEV (reference sequence). The CDR3 runs 15 residues. Deletions cut 5 bases from V and 2 bases from J, with 15 bases between. The DNA for the CDR3 is TGTGCCAGCAGTCCGACGGGACAAGTTAACACTGAAGCTTTCTTT. It encodes CASSPTGQVNTEAFF.

The chain recombines TRBV7-9 with TRBJ2-1; D may be TRBD1 (6 bases). The CDR3 runs 14 residues. CDR1 SEHNR and CDR2 FQNEAQ come from the germline V gene (reference sequence). The V and J ends lost 1 base and 6 bases respectively, with 10 bases between them. The CDR3 here is CASSLGGRANEQFF. The CDR3 bases are TGTGCCAGCAGCTTAGGGGGGCGTGCCAATGAGCAGTTCTTC.

V gene TRBV6-1 combines with J gene TRBJ1-5, with a possible D match to TRBD1 (5 bases). Germline V gene data show CDR1 as MNHNS and CDR2 as SASEGT. The CDR3 loop spans 15 amino acids. V lost 1 base, J lost 3 bases, and 10 bases lay in between. The DNA for the CDR3 is TGTGCCAGCAGTGAAGGGGCAGGGCTCAATCAGCCCCAGCATTTT. Encoded protein: CASSEGAGLNQPQHF.

J is TRBJ2-7 and V is TRBV7-9; no clear D. Trimming pared 5 bases from V and 4 bases from J, leaving 12 bases between. Germline CDR1 and CDR2: SEHNR and FQNEAQ (reference sequence). This CDR3 contains 13 residues. CDR3 residues: CASSPNAEYEQYF. The CDR3 DNA is TGTGCCAGCAGCCCCAATGCGGAATACGAGCAGTACTTC.

The V gene is TRBV2, the J gene TRBJ2-1; TRBD2 matches 9 bases. Germline V gene sequence: CDR1 SNHLY, CDR2 FYNNEI. The CDR3 loop spans 15 amino acids. V trimming: 6 bases; J trimming: 3 bases; junction bases outside the gene matches: 6. The CDR3, as DNA: TGTGCCAGCAGAGATAGCGGGAGTATCTACAATGAGCAGTTCTTC. Protein sequence: CASRDSGSIYNEQFF.